The TCR beta chain described here comes from a study of cytomegalovirus exposure and HLA in healthy donors. Overall study context: Researchers found that under 90% of a few hundred genotyped donors fell within the Caucasian-associated ancestry cluster.

Study-level findings and limits: Reports described diagnosis of cytomegalovirus status by the classifier as highly specific and sensitive.

In the PCR, 60 Vbeta and 13 Jbeta primers were used. Some clones are missing from TCRdb's copy, which holds only in-frame ones; the method was immunoSEQ multiplex PCR. The sample records tens of thousands of clones, around 72% being singletons. A remark on this clone: Its antigen is unidentified.

The CDR3 consists of 12 residues. V was pared by 0 bases and J by 5 bases, with 5 bases between. In germline, CDR1 is SGHRS, CDR2 YFSETQ. The chain recombines TRBV5-1 with TRBJ2-5; D remains ambiguous. This TCR derives from a woman in her 30s in good health and CMV-seronegative. The sequenced sample consisted of PBMCs. The CDR3 reads CASSLGQETQYF. In DNA form, the CDR3 reads TGCGCCAGCAGCTTGGGGCAGGAGACCCAGTACTTC.